This TCR delta chain comes out of a study of delta chains in infants with herpesvirus infections. The wider study: A Ugandan infant cohort was followed from birth for primary CMV. Postnatally CMV-infected infants were checked for a public fetal Vdelta1/Vgamma8 clonotype.

This clone rates as medium-sized. Gamma-chain- and delta-chain-specific primers converted PBMC RNA into TCR cDNA. TCRdb re-called the RT-PCR reads through CATT. The sample lists around 1,500 delta-chain clones; 28% were seen once. Germline V gene sequence: CDR1 TSWWSYY, CDR2 QGS. This CDR3 has 22 amino acids. Trimming took 1 base from V and 3 from J; bases not matched to a gene: 20. The rearrangement links TRDV1 to TRDJ2; 10 nucleotides agree with TRDD3. The receptor comes from a human donor who was a Ugandan infant, either HIV-exposed or HIV-unexposed (not recorded which). The sample was peripheral blood, taken at time point 1 of longitudinal follow-up. CDR3 in DNA: TGTGCTCTTGGGGAACCCAGACCTCCTAAAGGAAACTGGGGGATGCTGACAGCACAACTCTTCTTT. Its protein product is CALGEPRPPKGNWGMLTAQLFF.